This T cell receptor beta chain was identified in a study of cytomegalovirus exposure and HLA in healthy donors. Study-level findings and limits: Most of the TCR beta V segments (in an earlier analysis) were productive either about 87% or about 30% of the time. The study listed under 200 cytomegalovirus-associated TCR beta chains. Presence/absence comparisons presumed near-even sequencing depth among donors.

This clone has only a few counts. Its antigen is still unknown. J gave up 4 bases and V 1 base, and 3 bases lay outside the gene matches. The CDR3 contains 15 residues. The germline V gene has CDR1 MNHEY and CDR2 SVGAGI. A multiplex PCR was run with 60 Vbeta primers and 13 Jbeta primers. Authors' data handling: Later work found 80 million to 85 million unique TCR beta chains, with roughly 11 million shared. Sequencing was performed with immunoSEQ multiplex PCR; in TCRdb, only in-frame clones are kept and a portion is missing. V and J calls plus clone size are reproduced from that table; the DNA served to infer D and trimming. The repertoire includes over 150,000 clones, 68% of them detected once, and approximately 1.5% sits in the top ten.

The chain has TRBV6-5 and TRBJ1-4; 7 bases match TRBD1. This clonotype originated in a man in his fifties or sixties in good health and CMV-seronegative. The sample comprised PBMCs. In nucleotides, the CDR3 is TGTGCCAGCAGTTACTTGGGACAGAGTAATGAAAAACTGTTTTTT. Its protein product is CASSYLGQSNEKLFF.